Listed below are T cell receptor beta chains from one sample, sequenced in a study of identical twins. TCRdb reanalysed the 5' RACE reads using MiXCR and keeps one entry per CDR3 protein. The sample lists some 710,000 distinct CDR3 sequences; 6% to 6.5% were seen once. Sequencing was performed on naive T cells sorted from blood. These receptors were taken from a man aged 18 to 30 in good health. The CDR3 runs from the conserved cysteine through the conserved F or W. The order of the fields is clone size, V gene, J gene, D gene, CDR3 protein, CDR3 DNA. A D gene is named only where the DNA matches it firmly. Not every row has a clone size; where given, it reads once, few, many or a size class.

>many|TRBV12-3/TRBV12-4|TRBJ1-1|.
CASSFVTNTEAFF
TGTGCCAGCAGTTTCGTAACGAACACTGAAGCTTTCTTT
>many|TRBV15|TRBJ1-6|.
CATSGGRSYNSPLHF
TGTGCCACCAGCGGGGGCCGCTCCTATAATTCACCCCTCCACTTT
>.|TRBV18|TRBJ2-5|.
CASSRGTDQETQYF
TGTGCCAGCTCACGCGGGACGGACCAAGAGACCCAGTACTTC
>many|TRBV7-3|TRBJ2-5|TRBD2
CASSLLAGTQETQYF
TGTGCCAGCAGCTTATTAGCGGGGACCCAAGAGACCCAGTACTTC
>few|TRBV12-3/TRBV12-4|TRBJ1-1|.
CASRLPGFQNTEAFF
TGTGCCAGCAGATTACCCGGGTTTCAGAACACTGAAGCTTTCTTT
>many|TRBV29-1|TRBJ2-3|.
CSVEERRDTQYF
TGCAGCGTTGAAGAAAGACGCGATACGCAGTATTTT
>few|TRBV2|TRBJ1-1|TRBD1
CASSWDRANTEAFF
TGTGCCAGCAGTTGGGACAGAGCGAACACTGAAGCTTTCTTT
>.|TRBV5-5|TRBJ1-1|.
CASSLFLANTEAFF
TGTGCCAGCAGCTTGTTCCTAGCGAACACTGAAGCTTTCTTT
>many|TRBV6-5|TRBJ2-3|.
CASRQNTDTQYF
TGTGCCAGCAGACAAAACACAGATACGCAGTATTTT
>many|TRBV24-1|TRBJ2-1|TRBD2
CATSDFVSGRAPEQFF
TGTGCCACCAGTGATTTCGTAAGCGGGAGGGCCCCCGAGCAGTTCTTC
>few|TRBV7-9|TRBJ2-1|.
CASSNEMTFFLQFF
TGTGCCAGCAGCAACGAAATGACTTTTTTTCTACAGTTCTTC
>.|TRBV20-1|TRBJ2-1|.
CQAAGPSHSGLRGDEQLF
TGCCAAGCGGCGGGCCCGTCGCATAGCGGGCTAAGGGGGGATGAGCAGCTCTTC
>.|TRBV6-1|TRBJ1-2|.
CASGSQAGGHYGYTF
TGTGCCAGCGGGTCCCAGGCCGGCGGCCACTATGGCTACACCTTC
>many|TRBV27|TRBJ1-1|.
CASSLQAVNTEAFF
TGTGCCAGCAGTTTACAGGCGGTGAACACTGAAGCTTTCTTT
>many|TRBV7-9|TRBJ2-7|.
CASSLPSQYEQYF
TGTGCCAGCAGCTTACCCTCGCAGTACGAGCAGTACTTC
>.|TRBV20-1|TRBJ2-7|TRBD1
CSAIKGQGTYEQYF
TGCAGTGCCATAAAGGGACAGGGGACCTACGAGCAGTACTTC
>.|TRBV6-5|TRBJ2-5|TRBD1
CASSYDRGGVGETQYF
TGTGCCAGCAGTTATGACAGGGGTGGGGTTGGAGAGACCCAGTACTTC
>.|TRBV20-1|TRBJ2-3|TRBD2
CSAKTSGSRNTQYF
TGCAGTGCCAAGACTAGCGGGAGTCGAAATACGCAGTATTTT
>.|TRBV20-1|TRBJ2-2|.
CSAREAVVPGELFF
TGCAGTGCTAGAGAGGCAGTGGTCCCCGGGGAGCTGTTTTTT
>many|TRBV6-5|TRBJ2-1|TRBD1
CASSYNGDRGLNEQFF
TGTGCCAGCAGTTACAACGGGGACAGGGGGTTGAATGAGCAGTTCTTC
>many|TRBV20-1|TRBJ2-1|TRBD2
CSASTSSGSYNEQFF
TGCAGTGCTTCGACCTCTAGCGGGAGTTACAATGAGCAGTTCTTC
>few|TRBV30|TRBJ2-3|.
CAWSGSGADTQYF
TGTGCCTGGAGCGGGAGTGGCGCAGATACGCAGTATTTT
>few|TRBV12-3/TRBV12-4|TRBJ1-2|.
CASSSPAGRGGYTF
TGTGCCAGCAGTTCCCCGGCGGGGCGTGGTGGCTACACCTTC
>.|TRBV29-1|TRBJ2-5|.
CSVVGEPIRETQYF
TGCAGCGTTGTGGGCGAACCGATTCGGGAGACCCAGTACTTC
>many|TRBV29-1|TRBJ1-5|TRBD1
CSVKTGVNQPQHF
TGCAGCGTTAAGACAGGGGTCAATCAGCCCCAGCATTTT
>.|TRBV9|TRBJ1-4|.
CASSVEQMGEKLFF
TGTGCCAGCAGCGTAGAGCAGATGGGTGAAAAACTGTTTTTT
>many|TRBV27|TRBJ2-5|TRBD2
CASSLGGGRETQYF
TGTGCCAGCAGTTTAGGTGGCGGGAGAGAGACCCAGTACTTC
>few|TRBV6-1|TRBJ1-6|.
CASRGPGSVVSPLHF
TGTGCCAGCAGGGGACCGGGGAGTGTTGTCTCACCCCTCCACTTT
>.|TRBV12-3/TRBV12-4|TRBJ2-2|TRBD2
CASSLLSSSGRASTGELFF
TGTGCCAGCAGTTTACTTTCCTCTAGCGGGAGGGCCAGCACCGGGGAGCTGTTTTTT
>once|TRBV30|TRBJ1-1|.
CAWSFPNTEAFF
TGTGCCTGGAGTTTTCCGAACACTGAAGCTTTCTTT
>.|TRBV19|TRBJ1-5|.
CASSQDGGLNQPQHF
TGTGCCAGTAGTCAGGATGGCGGACTCAATCAGCCCCAGCATTTT
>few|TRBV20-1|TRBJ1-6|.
CSASSGSSPLHF
TGCAGTGCCTCGTCAGGGTCATCTCCCCTCCACTTT
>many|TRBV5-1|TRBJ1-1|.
CASSVTGPNTEAFF
TGCGCCAGCAGCGTGACAGGCCCGAACACTGAAGCTTTCTTT
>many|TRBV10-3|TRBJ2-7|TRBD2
CAISEGLAVYEQYF
TGTGCCATCAGTGAAGGACTAGCGGTCTACGAGCAGTACTTC
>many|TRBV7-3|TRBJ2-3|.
CASSLRPGVPDTQYF
TGTGCCAGCAGCTTACGACCGGGAGTCCCAGATACGCAGTATTTT
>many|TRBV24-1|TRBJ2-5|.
CATSDLKGWEETQYF
TGTGCCACCAGTGATTTGAAGGGATGGGAGGAGACCCAGTACTTC
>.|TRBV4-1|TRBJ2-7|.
CASSQVTAATYEQYF
TGCGCCAGCAGCCAAGTAACAGCGGCGACCTACGAGCAGTACTTC
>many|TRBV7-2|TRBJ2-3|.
CASPITDTQYF
TGTGCCAGCCCTATCACAGATACGCAGTATTTT
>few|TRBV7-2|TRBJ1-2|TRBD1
CASSLSTGGYGYTF
TGTGCCAGCAGCTTAAGCACAGGGGGTTATGGCTACACCTTC
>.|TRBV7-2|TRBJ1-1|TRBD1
CASSVGQGFYAFF
TGTGCCAGCAGCGTAGGACAGGGGTTTTATGCTTTCTTT
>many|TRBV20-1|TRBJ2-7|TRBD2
CSAGPGTSGYEQYF
TGCAGTGCTGGTCCTGGGACTAGCGGGTACGAGCAGTACTTC
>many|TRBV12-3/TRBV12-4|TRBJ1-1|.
CASTTTVNTEAFF
TGTGCCAGCACCACGACAGTGAACACTGAAGCTTTCTTT
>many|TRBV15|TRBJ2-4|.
CATRGRLENIQYF
TGTGCCACTCGGGGTCGGCTTGAAAACATTCAGTACTTC
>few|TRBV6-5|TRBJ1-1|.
CASSYDGRSTEAFF
TGTGCCAGCAGTTACGACGGGAGGAGCACTGAAGCTTTCTTT
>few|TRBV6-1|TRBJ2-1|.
CASCPGASSYNEQFF
TGTGCCAGTTGCCCCGGGGCAAGCTCCTACAATGAGCAGTTCTTC
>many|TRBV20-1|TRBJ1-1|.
CSARDLGGWGPEAFF
TGCAGTGCTAGAGATCTAGGGGGGTGGGGCCCTGAAGCTTTCTTT
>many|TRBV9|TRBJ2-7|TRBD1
CASSDRDSSYEQYF
TGTGCCAGCAGCGACCGGGACAGCTCCTACGAGCAGTACTTC
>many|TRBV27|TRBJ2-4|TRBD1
CASSFRTGNIQYF
TGTGCCAGCAGTTTCCGGACAGGGAACATTCAGTACTTC
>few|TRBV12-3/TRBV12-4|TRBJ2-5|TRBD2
CASSPGTSGEETQYF
TGTGCCAGCAGCCCAGGGACTAGCGGGGAGGAGACCCAGTACTTC
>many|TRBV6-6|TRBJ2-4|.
CASSYSASIDQYF
TGTGCCAGCAGTTACTCGGCCAGTATCGATCAGTACTTC
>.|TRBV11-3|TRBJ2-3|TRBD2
CASTGGPSTDTQYF
TGTGCCAGCACGGGGGGACCCAGCACAGATACGCAGTATTTT